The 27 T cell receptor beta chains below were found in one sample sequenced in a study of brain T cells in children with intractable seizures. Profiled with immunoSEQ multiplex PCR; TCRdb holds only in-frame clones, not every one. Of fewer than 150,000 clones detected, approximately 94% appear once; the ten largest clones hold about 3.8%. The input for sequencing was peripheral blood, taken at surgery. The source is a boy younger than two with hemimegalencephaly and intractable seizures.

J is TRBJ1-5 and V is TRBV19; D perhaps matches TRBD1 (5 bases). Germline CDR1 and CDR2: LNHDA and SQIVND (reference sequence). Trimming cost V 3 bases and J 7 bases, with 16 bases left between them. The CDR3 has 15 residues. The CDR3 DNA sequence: TGTGCCAGTAGTATGGCGGGGGGAACGCGGCAGCCCCAGCATTTT. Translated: CASSMAGGTRQPQHF.

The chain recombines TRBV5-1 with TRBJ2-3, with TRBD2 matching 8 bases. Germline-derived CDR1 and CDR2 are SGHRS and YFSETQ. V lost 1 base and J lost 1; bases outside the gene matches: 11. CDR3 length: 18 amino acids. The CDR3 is CASSLWGSSGIGTDTQYF. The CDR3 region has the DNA TGCGCCAGCAGCTTGTGGGGGAGTAGCGGGATCGGCACAGATACGCAGTATTTT. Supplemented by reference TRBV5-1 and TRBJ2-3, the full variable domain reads KAGVTQTPRYLIKTRGQQVTLSCSPISGHRSVSWYQQTPGQGLQFLFEYFSETQRNKGNFPGRFSGRQFSNSRSEMNVSTLELGDSALYLCASSLWGSSGIGTDTQYFGPGTRLTVL.

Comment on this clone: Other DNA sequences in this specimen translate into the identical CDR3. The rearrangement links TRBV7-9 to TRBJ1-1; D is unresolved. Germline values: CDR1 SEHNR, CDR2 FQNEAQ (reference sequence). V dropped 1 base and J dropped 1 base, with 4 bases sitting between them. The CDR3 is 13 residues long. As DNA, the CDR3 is TGTGCCAGCAGCTTAGGACAGAACACTGAAGCTTTCTTT. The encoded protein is CASSLGQNTEAFF.

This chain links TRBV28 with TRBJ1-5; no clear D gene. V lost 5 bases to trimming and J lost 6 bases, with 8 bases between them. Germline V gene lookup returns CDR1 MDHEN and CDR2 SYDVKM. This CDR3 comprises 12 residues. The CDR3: CASSLLIQPQHF. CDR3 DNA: TGTGCCAGCAGTCTCCTCATTCAGCCCCAGCATTTT.

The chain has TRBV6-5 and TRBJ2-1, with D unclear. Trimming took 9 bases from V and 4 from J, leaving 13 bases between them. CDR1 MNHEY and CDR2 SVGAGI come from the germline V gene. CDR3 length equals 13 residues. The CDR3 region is CASLGLGYNEQFF. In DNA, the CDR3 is TGTGCCAGTTTAGGGTTAGGATACAATGAGCAGTTCTTC.

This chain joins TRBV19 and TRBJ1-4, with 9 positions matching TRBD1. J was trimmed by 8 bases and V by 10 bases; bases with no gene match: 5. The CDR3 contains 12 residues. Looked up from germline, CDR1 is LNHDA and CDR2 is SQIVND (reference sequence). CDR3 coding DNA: TGTGCCACCACAGGGGGCGGCGAAAAACTGTTTTTT. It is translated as CATTGGGEKLFF.

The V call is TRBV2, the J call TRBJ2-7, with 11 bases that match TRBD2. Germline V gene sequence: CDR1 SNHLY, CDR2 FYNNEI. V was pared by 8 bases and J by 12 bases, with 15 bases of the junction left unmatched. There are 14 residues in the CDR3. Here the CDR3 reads CASHPMGSGRGGYF. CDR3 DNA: TGTGCCAGCCACCCGATGGGTAGCGGGAGGGGTGGGTACTTC.

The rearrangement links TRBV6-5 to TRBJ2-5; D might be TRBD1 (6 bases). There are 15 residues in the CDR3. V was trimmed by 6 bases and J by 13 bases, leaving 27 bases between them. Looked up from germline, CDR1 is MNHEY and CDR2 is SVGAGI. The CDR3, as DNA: TGTGCCAGCAGCGCAACCACAGGGACCCCGCCGGTTCGGTACTTC. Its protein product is CASSATTGTPPVRYF.

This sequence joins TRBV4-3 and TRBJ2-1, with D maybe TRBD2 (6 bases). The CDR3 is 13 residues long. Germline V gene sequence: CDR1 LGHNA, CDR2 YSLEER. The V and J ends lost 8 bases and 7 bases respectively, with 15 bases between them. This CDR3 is CASGSGVRNEQFF. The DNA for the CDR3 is TGCGCCAGCGGGTCGGGAGTGAGGAATGAGCAGTTCTTC.

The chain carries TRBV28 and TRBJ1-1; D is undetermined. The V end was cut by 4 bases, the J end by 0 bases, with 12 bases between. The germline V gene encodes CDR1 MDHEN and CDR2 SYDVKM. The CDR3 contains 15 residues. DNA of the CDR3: TGTGCCAGCAGTTCCTCACAGCCATTGAACACTGAAGCTTTCTTT. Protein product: CASSSSQPLNTEAFF.

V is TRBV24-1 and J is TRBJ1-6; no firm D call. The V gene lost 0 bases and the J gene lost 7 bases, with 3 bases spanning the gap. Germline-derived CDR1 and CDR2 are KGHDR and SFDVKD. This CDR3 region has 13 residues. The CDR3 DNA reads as TGTGCCACCAGTGATTTGGACAATTCACCCCTCCACTTT. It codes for CATSDLDNSPLHF.

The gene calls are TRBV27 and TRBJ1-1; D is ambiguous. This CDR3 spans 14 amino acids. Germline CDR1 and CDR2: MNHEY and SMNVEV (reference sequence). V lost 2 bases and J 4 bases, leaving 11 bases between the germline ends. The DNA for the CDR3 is TGTGCCAGCAGTTTACTGGTGGGAGGCACTGAAGCTTTCTTT. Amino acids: CASSLLVGGTEAFF.

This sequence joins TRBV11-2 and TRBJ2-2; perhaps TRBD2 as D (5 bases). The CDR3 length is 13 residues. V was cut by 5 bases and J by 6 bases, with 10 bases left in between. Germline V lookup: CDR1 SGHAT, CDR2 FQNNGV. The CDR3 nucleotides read TGTGCCAGCAGCGTCTCTAGCTCCGGGGAGCTGTTTTTT. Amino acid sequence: CASSVSSSGELFF.

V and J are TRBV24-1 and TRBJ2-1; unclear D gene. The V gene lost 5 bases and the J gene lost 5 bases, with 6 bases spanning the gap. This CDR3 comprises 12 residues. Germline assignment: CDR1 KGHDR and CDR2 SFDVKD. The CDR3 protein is CATSARHNEQFF. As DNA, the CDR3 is TGTGCCACCAGTGCTAGGCACAATGAGCAGTTCTTC.

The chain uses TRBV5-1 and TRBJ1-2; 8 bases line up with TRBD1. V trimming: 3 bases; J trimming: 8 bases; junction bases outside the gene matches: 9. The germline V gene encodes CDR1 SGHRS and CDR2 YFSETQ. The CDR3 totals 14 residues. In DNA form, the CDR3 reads TGCGCCAGCAGCTCGTCGACAGGGGCTAGCGGCTACACCTTC. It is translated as CASSSSTGASGYTF.

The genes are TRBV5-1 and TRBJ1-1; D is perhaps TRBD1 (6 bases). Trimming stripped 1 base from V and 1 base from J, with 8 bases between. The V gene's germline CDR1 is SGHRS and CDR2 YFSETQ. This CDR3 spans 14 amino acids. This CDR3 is CASSLTGTNTEAFF. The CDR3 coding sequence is TGCGCCAGCAGCTTGACAGGGACGAACACTGAAGCTTTCTTT.

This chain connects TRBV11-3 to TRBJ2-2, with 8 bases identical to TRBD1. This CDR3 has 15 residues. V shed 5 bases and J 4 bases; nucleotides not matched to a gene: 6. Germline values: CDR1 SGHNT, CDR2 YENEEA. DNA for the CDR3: TGTGCCAGCAGCGTTGGTGACAGGGGCACCGGGGAGCTGTTTTTT. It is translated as CASSVGDRGTGELFF.

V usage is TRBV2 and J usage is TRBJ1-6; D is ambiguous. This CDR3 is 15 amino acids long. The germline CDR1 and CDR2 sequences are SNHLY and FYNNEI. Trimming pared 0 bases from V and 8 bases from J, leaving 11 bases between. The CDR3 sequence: CASSEARSAYSPLHF. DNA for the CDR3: TGTGCCAGCAGTGAAGCGCGATCGGCTTATTCACCCCTCCACTTT. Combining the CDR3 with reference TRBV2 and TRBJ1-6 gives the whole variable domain EPEVTQTPSHQVTQMGQEVILRCVPISNHLYFYWYRQILGQKVEFLVSFYNNEISEKSEIFDDQFSVERPDGSNFTLKIRSTKLEDSAMYFCASSEARSAYSPLHFGNGTRLTVT.

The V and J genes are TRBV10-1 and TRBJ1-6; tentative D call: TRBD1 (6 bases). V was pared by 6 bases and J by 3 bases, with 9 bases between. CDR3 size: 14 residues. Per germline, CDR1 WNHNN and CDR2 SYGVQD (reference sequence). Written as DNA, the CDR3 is TGCGCCAGCAGCCGGGACATCTATAATTCACCCCTCCACTTT. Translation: CASSRDIYNSPLHF.

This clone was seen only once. The chain's CDR3 is CASSLGTRNEQFF. The CDR3 DNA reads TGCGCCAGCAGCTTGGGGACAAGAAATGAGCAGTTCTTC. J is TRBJ2-1 and V is TRBV5-1, with a possible D match to TRBD1 (5 bases). The CDR3 extends over 13 amino acids. Per the germline V gene, CDR1 is SGHRS and CDR2 is YFSETQ. The V end was cut by 0 bases, the J end by 7 bases, with 8 bases between.

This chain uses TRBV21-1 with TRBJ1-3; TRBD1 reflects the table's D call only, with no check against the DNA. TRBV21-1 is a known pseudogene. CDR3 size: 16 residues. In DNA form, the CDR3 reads TGTGCCAGCAGCAGATGGGACAGGGGGCTAGGAAACACCATATATTTT. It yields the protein CASSRWDRGLGNTIYF.

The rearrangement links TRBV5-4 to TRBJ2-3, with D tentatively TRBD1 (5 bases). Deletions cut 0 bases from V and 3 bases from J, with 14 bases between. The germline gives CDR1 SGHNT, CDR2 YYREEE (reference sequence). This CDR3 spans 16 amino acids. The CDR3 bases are TGTGCCAGCAGCTTGGCCAGGACCAAGGGGACAGATACGCAGTATTTT. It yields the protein CASSLARTKGTDTQYF.

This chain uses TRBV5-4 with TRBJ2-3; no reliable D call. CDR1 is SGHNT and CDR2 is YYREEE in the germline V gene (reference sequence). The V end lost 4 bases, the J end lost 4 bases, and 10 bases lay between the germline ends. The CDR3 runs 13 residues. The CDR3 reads CASSEVPADTQYF. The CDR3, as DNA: TGTGCCAGCAGCGAGGTACCCGCAGATACGCAGTATTTT. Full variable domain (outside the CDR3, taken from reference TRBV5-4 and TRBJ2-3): ETGVTQSPTHLIKTRGQQVTLRCSSQSGHNTVSWYQQALGQGPQFIFQYYREEENGRGNFPPRFSGLQFPNYSSELNVNALELDDSALYLCASSEVPADTQYFGPGTRLTVL.

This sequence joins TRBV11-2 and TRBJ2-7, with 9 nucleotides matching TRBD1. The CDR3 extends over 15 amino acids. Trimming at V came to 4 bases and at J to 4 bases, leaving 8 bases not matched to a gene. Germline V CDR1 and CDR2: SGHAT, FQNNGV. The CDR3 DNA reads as TGTGCCAGCAGCTACAAGACAGGGGGACCTTACGAGCAGTACTTC. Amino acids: CASSYKTGGPYEQYF.

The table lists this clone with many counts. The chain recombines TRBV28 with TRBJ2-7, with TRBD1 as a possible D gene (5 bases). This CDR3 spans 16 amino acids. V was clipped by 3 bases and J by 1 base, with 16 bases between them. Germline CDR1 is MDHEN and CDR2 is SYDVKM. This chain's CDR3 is CASSFNLTAPSYEQYF. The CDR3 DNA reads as TGTGCCAGCAGTTTTAATCTGACAGCCCCATCCTACGAGCAGTACTTC.

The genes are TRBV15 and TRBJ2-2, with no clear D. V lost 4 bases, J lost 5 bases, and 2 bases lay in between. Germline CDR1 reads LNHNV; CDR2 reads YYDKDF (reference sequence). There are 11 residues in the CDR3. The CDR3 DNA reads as TGTGCCACCAGCATGACCGGGGAGCTGTTTTTT. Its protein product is CATSMTGELFF.

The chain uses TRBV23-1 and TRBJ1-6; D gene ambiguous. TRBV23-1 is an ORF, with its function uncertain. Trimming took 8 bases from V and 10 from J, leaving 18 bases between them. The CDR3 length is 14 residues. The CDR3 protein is CASVSRPGRSPLHF. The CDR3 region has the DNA TGCGCCAGCGTTTCAAGGCCTGGTAGGTCACCCCTCCACTTT.